The sequence of this T cell receptor (beta chain) was determined in a study of blood T cells in healthy people across ages. Across the whole study: There was about one barcoded beta molecule captured by template switching per two T cells.

With a J-beta primer mix and a sample-barcoded 5' primer, a second PCR ran roughly 6 to 11 cycles. Every single cDNA molecule received a tag from a template-switch adaptor with 12 random nucleotides. TCRdb called the 5' RACE reads again in MiXCR, with one record for every CDR3 protein. The sample holds over 600,000 distinct CDR3 sequences, roughly 41% seen once. Findings and caveats of the study: Estimated diversity, derived from one million T cells, was regarded as an underestimate.

In regard to this clonotype: Its antigen remains unidentified.

CDR1 is MNHEY, CDR2 SMNVEV, per germline (reference sequence). Losses at the gene ends were 4 bases for V and 5 bases for J; bases not matched to a gene: 3. This CDR3 spans 14 amino acids. V gene TRBV27 combines with J gene TRBJ1-4; TRBD1 agrees at 8 bases. The sequencing input was blood. The TCR originated in a man aged 80 or over in good health. DNA for the CDR3: TGTGCCAGCAGTTCGGACAGGGAAAATGAAAAACTGTTTTTT. Protein product: CASSSDRENEKLFF.